Detailed here is one T cell receptor (beta chain). The data derive from a study of blood T cells in healthy people across ages. Primers used in a second PCR of roughly 6 to 12 cycles were a sample-barcoded 5' primer and a J-beta primer mix. One entry per CDR3 protein results from TCRdb running MiXCR on the 5' RACE reads. The sample contains approximately 800,000 distinct CDR3 sequences, more than 45% of which appear only once. The germline V gene encodes CDR1 MNHEY and CDR2 SVGEGT. There are 15 residues in the CDR3. The ends were cut back, 2 bases at V and 1 base at J, with 12 bases in the middle. The sequence was collected from a man aged 30 to 45 in good health. The chain couples TRBV6-2 or TRBV6-3 to TRBJ2-7; D might be TRBD2 (6 bases). The sequenced material came from blood. The CDR3 nucleotides read TGTGCCAGCAGTTACCAGGGTGGGAGGTCCTACGAGCAGTACTTC. It encodes CASSYQGGRSYEQYF.